These 18 T cell receptor beta chains originate from one sample sequenced in a study of graft-versus-host responses after intestinal transplantation. Graft tissue processing released intraepithelial and lamina propria lymphocytes. Method: immunoSEQ multiplex PCR; TCRdb's copy keeps in-frame clones and lacks some. Among under 15,000 clones listed, about 80% were seen once. This sample comprised ileum tissue, obtained 142 days after intestinal transplantation. The receptor set was obtained from a human patient who received an intestinal transplant, so some T cells may come from the graft donor.

V is TRBV19 and J is TRBJ1-1; 7 bases map to TRBD1. Germline trimming cut 4 bases from V and 6 bases from J; bases unmatched to any gene: 14. The CDR3 sequence is 16 residues long. Germline V gene lookup returns CDR1 LNHDA and CDR2 SQIVND (reference sequence). CDR3 residues: CASSTGNTGVISEAFF. Written as DNA, the CDR3 is TGTGCCAGTAGTACAGGAAACACAGGGGTTATATCTGAAGCTTTCTTT.

This clone was counted only a few times. This chain uses TRBV6-6 with TRBJ2-7; 7 nucleotides align to TRBD1. Germline V CDR1 and CDR2: MNHNY, SVGAGI (reference sequence). The CDR3 is 15 amino acids. Trimming took 8 bases from V and 0 from J; bases not matched to a gene: 10. For the CDR3, the DNA is TGTGCCAGCGGGGCTTACCGGGACAGCTCCTACGAGCAGTACTTC. Its translation is CASGAYRDSSYEQYF.

The J gene is TRBJ1-5, the V gene TRBV6-1; tentatively, D is TRBD1 (5 bases). Germline V gene sequence: CDR1 MNHNS, CDR2 SASEGT. V was pared by 1 base and J by 1 base, with 11 bases between. CDR3 size: 16 residues. The CDR3 protein is CASSEEGVGSNQPQHF. The CDR3 DNA reads as TGTGCCAGCAGTGAAGAAGGGGTCGGGAGCAATCAGCCCCAGCATTTT.

This chain uses TRBV30 with TRBJ2-2; D possibly corresponds to TRBD2 (5 bases). From germline, CDR1 is GTSNPN and CDR2 SVGIG (reference sequence). The CDR3 consists of 13 residues. With 0 bases removed from V and 6 bases from J, the gap between germline ends came to 8 bases. As DNA, the CDR3 is TGTGCCTGGAGTGTACCAGCGGCCGGGGAGCTGTTTTTT. Its translation: CAWSVPAAGELFF.

V gene TRBV7-9 combines with J gene TRBJ2-1; TRBD2 might be the D (6 bases). Germline V gene lookup returns CDR1 SEHNR and CDR2 FQNEAQ (reference sequence). V was cut by 5 bases and J by 0 bases, with 11 bases left in between. The CDR3 is 15 amino acids. The CDR3 reads CASSPRDFSYNEQFF. CDR3 bases: TGTGCCAGCAGCCCCCGGGACTTCTCCTACAATGAGCAGTTCTTC. The full variable domain, with the rest looked up from reference TRBV7-9 and TRBJ2-1, is DTGVSQNPRHKITKRGQNVTFRCDPISEHNRLYWYRQTLGQGPEFLTYFQNEAQLEKSRLLSDRFSAERPKGSFSTLEIQRTEQGDSAMYLCASSPRDFSYNEQFFGPGTRLTVL.

This clone was observed a handful of times. The V call is TRBV18, the J call TRBJ2-2; TRBD1 aligns across 9 bases. Germline lookup yields CDR1 KGHSH and CDR2 LQKENI. V lost 4 bases, J lost 7 bases, and 1 base stayed unmatched. The CDR3 consists of 13 residues. CDR3 bases: TGTGCCAGCTCACGACAGGGGGACGGGGAGCTGTTTTTT. Amino acid sequence: CASSRQGDGELFF.

This clone was counted between two and nine times. The rearrangement joins TRBV5-1 to TRBJ1-4; D perhaps matches TRBD1 (6 bases). V lost 1 base and J 5 bases, leaving 9 bases between the germline ends. There are 14 residues in the CDR3. CDR1 SGHRS and CDR2 YFSETQ come from the germline V gene. The CDR3 here is CASSLRGQNEKLFF. The CDR3 DNA sequence: TGCGCCAGCAGCTTGAGGGGACAAAATGAAAAACTGTTTTTT.

V is TRBV5-1 and J is TRBJ2-5, with 7 bases that match TRBD1. The CDR3 length is 17 residues. After removal of 6 bases from V and 3 bases from J, the junction contained 17 bases not matched to a gene. Germline CDR1 reads SGHRS; CDR2 reads YFSETQ. CDR3 DNA: TGCGCCAGCATCCCCGTTCCGGGACAGAAAGTTGAAGAGACCCAGTACTTC. It encodes CASIPVPGQKVEETQYF.

The chain combines TRBV21-1 with TRBJ2-1; TRBD1 is the table's D call and was not checked against the DNA. TRBV21-1 is a known pseudogene. The CDR3 is 16 residues long. This chain's CDR3 is CASRIRDRGTHNEQFF. The CDR3 bases are TGTGCCAGCAGAATCCGGGACAGGGGTACCCACAATGAGCAGTTCTTC.

V gene TRBV9 combines with J gene TRBJ1-2; TRBD1 matches at 9 bases. The CDR3 sequence is 16 residues long. V lost 0 bases and J lost 5; bases outside the gene matches: 8. In germline, CDR1 is SGDLS, CDR2 YYNGEE. CDR3 loop: CASSVGWTGDQYGYTF. In nucleotides, the CDR3 is TGTGCCAGCAGCGTAGGGTGGACAGGGGACCAATATGGCTACACCTTC. The full variable domain, in which reference TRBV9 and TRBJ1-2 provide the parts outside the CDR3, is DSGVTQTPKHLITATGQRVTLRCSPRSGDLSVYWYQQSLDQGLQFLIQYYNGEERAKGNILERFSAQQFPDLHSELNLSSLELGDSALYFCASSVGWTGDQYGYTFGSGTRLTVV.

The chain links TRBV4-1 to TRBJ1-2, with D hard to call. The germline CDR1 and CDR2 sequences are MGHRA and YSYEKL. The CDR3 covers 14 residues. Trimming took off 1 base at V and 0 bases at J, with 6 bases between the two ends. CDR3 loop: CASSQVAANYGYTF. The CDR3 DNA follows: TGCGCCAGCAGCCAAGTGGCAGCTAACTATGGCTACACCTTC.

J is TRBJ1-2 and V is TRBV19; D might be TRBD1 (6 bases). The V end lost 3 bases, the J end lost 7 bases, and 15 bases lay between the germline ends. This CDR3 region has 14 residues. Per the germline V gene, CDR1 is LNHDA and CDR2 is SQIVND (reference sequence). The CDR3 DNA reads TGTGCCAGTAGTATCTTACAGGGATCCGTTGGCTACACCTTC. Protein product: CASSILQGSVGYTF.

The genes are TRBV21-1 and TRBJ2-5; the table calls TRBD2, which could not be checked here. TRBV21-1 is deemed a pseudogene. The CDR3 contains 15 residues. The CDR3 region has the DNA TGTGCCAGCAGCACCCTAGGGAGGGGCGGCGAGACCCAGTACTTC. Amino acids: CASSTLGRGGETQYF.

CDR3 nucleotide sequence: TGTGCCAGCAGTTTCACAAGAACCGCAGAGACCCAGTACTTC. It encodes CASSFTRTAETQYF. The chain uses TRBV27 and TRBJ2-5; D call uncertain. Per the germline V gene, CDR1 is MNHEY and CDR2 is SMNVEV (reference sequence). The CDR3 runs to 14 residues. V was cut by 3 bases and J by 4 bases, with 12 bases left in between.

The V gene is TRBV6-5, the J gene TRBJ2-7, with D possibly matching TRBD1 (5 bases). The CDR3 has 14 residues. From germline, CDR1 is MNHEY and CDR2 SVGAGI. V shed 6 bases and J shed 2 bases, with 14 bases lying between them. CDR3 DNA: TGTGCCAGCAGGGCCGCAGGGCTCGCCTACGAGCAGTACTTC. Its protein is CASRAAGLAYEQYF.

This chain joins TRBV30 and TRBJ1-2; 7 bases agree with TRBD1. The J segment lost 8 bases and the V segment lost 3 bases, leaving 9 bases of the junction unmatched. The CDR3 extends over 13 amino acids. Germline V gives CDR1 GTSNPN, CDR2 SVGIG (reference sequence). The CDR3 DNA sequence: TGTGCCTGGAGACTTACGACAGGGCGCGGCTACACCTTC. It yields the protein CAWRLTTGRGYTF. The whole variable domain, remainder taken from reference TRBV30 and TRBJ1-2, is SQTIHQWPATLVQPVGSPLSLECTVEGTSNPNLYWYRQAAGRGLQLLFYSVGIGQISSEVPQNLSASRPQDRQFILSSKKLLLSDSGFYLCAWRLTTGRGYTFGSGTRLTVV.

This clone was observed a single time. CDR3 sequence: CASSTLDTQYF. For the CDR3, the DNA is TGTGCCAGCAGCACATTGGATACGCAGTATTTT. The chain uses TRBV9 and TRBJ2-3; D not certain. Trimming left V 4 bases short and J 6 bases short, with 6 bases between. In germline, CDR1 is SGDLS, CDR2 YYNGEE. This CDR3 is built from 11 residues.

The chain combines TRBV7-9 with TRBJ1-5; unclear D gene. The CDR3 contains 13 residues. Trimming shortened V by 3 bases and J by 9 bases, and 12 bases separated the two germline ends. From germline, CDR1 is SEHNR and CDR2 FQNEAQ (reference sequence). The DNA for the CDR3 is TGTGCCAGCAGCTTCTCCCAAGCCGGGCCCCAGCATTTT. Residues: CASSFSQAGPQHF.